The 9 T cell receptor beta chains reported below all come from one sample, sequenced in a study of OX40 agonist ivuxolimab in advanced cancers. The table came from immunoSEQ multiplex PCR; TCRdb's copy has only in-frame clones and leaves some out. This sample has 50,000 to 80,000 clones, with about 89% found just once. The input for sequencing was CD4+ or CD8+ T cells sorted from blood, taken in a trial of the OX40 agonist ivuxolimab. These receptors all stem from an adult with an advanced solid tumor such as melanoma, head and neck, liver or kidney cancer.

V is TRBV4-2 and J is TRBJ2-1, with D perhaps TRBD1 (6 bases). Trimming pared 1 base from V and 5 bases from J, leaving 9 bases between. The CDR3 length is 14 residues. Germline CDR1 and CDR2: LGHNA and YNFKEQ. DNA for the CDR3: TGTGCCAGCAGCCAAGGGACAGTAGACAATGAGCAGTTCTTC. Translation gives CASSQGTVDNEQFF.

V is TRBV7-8 and J is TRBJ1-3; maybe TRBD1 (6 bases). Germline CDR1 SGHVS, CDR2 FQNEAQ. The CDR3 has 17 residues. The ends were cut back, 3 bases at V and 0 bases at J, with 15 bases in the middle. DNA of the CDR3: TGTGCCAGCAGCTTTAATAGTGGACAGACCTCTGGAAACACCATATATTTT. Translation: CASSFNSGQTSGNTIYF.

Comments on this clone: Germline is not matched at one junction end, which may reflect a read error. The chain employs TRBV27 and TRBJ2-7; D is unresolved. The CDR3 has 8 amino acids. Germline-derived CDR1 and CDR2 are MNHEY and SMNVEV (reference sequence). The CDR3 reads CASSLADF. The CDR3 DNA sequence: TGTGCCAGCAGCCTTGCCGACTTC.

V usage is TRBV4-2 and J usage is TRBJ2-3; 10 bases are a match to TRBD2. There are 16 residues in the CDR3. CDR1 is LGHNA, CDR2 YNFKEQ, per germline. V was pared by 1 base and J by 4 bases, with 5 bases of the junction left unmatched. For the CDR3, the DNA is TGTGCCAGCAGCCAAGGGTCTAGCGGGAGTGCAGATACGCAGTATTTT. It specifies CASSQGSSGSADTQYF.

V usage is TRBV7-3 and J usage is TRBJ2-5; weak D call: TRBD1 (6 bases). The V end lost 4 bases, the J end lost 1 base, and 13 bases lay between the germline ends. CDR3 length: 15 amino acids. Germline loops: CDR1 SGHTA, CDR2 FQGTGA. CDR3 in amino acids: CASSSLAGAQETQYF. In DNA form, the CDR3 reads TGTGCCAGCAGCTCCCTGGCAGGGGCCCAAGAGACCCAGTACTTC.

The chain employs TRBV18 and TRBJ1-1; D is possibly TRBD1 (6 bases). This CDR3 is 13 amino acids long. Germline V lookup: CDR1 KGHSH, CDR2 LQKENI. Trimming cost V 2 bases and J 6 bases, with 10 bases left between them. The CDR3 reads CASSPGGDAEAFF. The CDR3 nucleotides read TGTGCCAGCTCACCAGGGGGCGATGCTGAAGCTTTCTTT.

The chain is built from TRBV6-1 and TRBJ1-5; D uncertain. Per the germline V gene, CDR1 is MNHNS and CDR2 is SASEGT. The CDR3 runs 13 residues. V lost 0 bases and J 1 base, leaving 1 base between the germline ends. The CDR3 spells CASSEASNQPQHF. The CDR3 region has the DNA TGTGCCAGCAGTGAAGCGAGCAATCAGCCCCAGCATTTT.

The table lists this clone with a few counts. The chain employs TRBV19 and TRBJ1-2; maybe TRBD1 (6 bases). V gave up 5 bases and J gave up 3 bases, with 10 bases separating them. The CDR3 loop spans 13 amino acids. Germline V gene sequence: CDR1 LNHDA, CDR2 SQIVND (reference sequence). CDR3 DNA sequence: TGTGCCAGTAGTCCTGACAGGTACTATGGCTACACCTTC. Translation gives CASSPDRYYGYTF.

V and J are TRBV6-4 and TRBJ2-3, with TRBD2 as a possible D gene (5 bases). Trimming removed 6 bases from V and 11 bases from J, with 18 bases in between. The V gene's germline CDR1 is MRHNA and CDR2 SNTAGT. CDR3 size: 13 residues. CDR3 DNA sequence: TGTGCCAGCAGCCCCGTTTCGGGAAGAGGGCAGTATTTT. Encoded protein: CASSPVSGRGQYF.